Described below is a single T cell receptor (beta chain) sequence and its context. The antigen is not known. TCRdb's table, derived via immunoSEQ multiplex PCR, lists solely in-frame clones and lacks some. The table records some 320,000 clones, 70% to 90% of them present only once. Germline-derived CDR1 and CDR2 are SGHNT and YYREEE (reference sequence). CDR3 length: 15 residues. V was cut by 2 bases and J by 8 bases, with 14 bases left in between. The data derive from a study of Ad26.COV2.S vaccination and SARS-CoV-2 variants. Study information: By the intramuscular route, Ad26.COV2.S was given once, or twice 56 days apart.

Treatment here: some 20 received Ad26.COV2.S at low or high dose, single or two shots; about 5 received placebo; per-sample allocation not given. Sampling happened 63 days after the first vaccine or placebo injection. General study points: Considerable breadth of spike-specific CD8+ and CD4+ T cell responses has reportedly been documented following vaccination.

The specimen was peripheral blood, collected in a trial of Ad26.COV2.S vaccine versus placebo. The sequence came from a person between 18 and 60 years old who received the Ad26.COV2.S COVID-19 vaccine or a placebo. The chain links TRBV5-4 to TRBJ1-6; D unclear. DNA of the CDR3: TGTGCCAGCAGCTTCCAGCCCCGCTCGGATTCACCCCTCCACTTT. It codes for CASSFQPRSDSPLHF.